These 30 T cell receptor beta chains share one sample of origin, sequenced in a study of blood T cell repertoires in COVID-19. Clones were sequenced by immunoSEQ multiplex PCR, and TCRdb holds only the in-frame ones, with some missing. The data hold fewer than 85,000 clones, with about 87% observed a single time. Input material: peripheral blood. The receptor set was obtained from a man in his forties or fifties with active COVID-19.

This rearrangement joins TRBV6-1 to TRBJ1-2, with a tentative D call TRBD1 (6 bases). Germline V lookup: CDR1 MNHNS, CDR2 SASEGT. CDR3 length equals 13 residues. The germline V and J ends were trimmed by 2 bases and 7 bases, with 11 bases remaining between them. DNA for the CDR3: TGTGCCAGCAGTGAATTGGGGGCACTTGGCTACACCTTC. Its protein is CASSELGALGYTF.

The CDR3 coding sequence is TGTGCCAGCAGCTTAGCCGGGACAGGGAAAGCTTTCTTT. The encoded protein is CASSLAGTGKAFF. The V gene is TRBV7-9, the J gene TRBJ1-1; 9 bases align to TRBD1. The germline gives CDR1 SEHNR, CDR2 FQNEAQ (reference sequence). After removal of 0 bases from V and 9 bases from J, the junction contained 2 bases not matched to a gene. This CDR3 is built from 13 residues.

The table lists this clone with a count of one. This rearrangement joins TRBV6-1 to TRBJ2-3; D is undetermined. Germline values: CDR1 MNHNS, CDR2 SASEGT. V lost 2 bases and J lost 1, with 10 bases in between. The CDR3 sequence is 15 residues long. The CDR3 DNA follows: TGTGCCAGCAGTGAAAGAGGAGATGGCACAGATACGCAGTATTTT. Its protein product is CASSERGDGTDTQYF.

V is TRBV29-1 and J is TRBJ2-1, with 8 nucleotides matching TRBD2. The CDR3 covers 14 residues. The germline V gene encodes CDR1 SQVTM and CDR2 ANQGSEA. J was trimmed by 3 bases and V by 5 bases; bases with no gene match: 6. The CDR3 sequence is CSVRAGVGYNEQFF. CDR3 coding DNA: TGCAGCGTTCGAGCGGGAGTTGGCTACAATGAGCAGTTCTTC.

J is TRBJ2-2 and V is TRBV2; possible D gene TRBD2, 6 bases. V was pared by 7 bases and J by 6 bases, with 15 bases between. Germline V gene sequence: CDR1 SNHLY, CDR2 FYNNEI. This CDR3 is 14 amino acids long. The CDR3 nucleotides read TGTGCCAGCACGCGGGGAACCTCCCCCGGGGAGCTGTTTTTT. This sequence encodes CASTRGTSPGELFF.

The sample holds a few counts of this clone. This chain uses TRBV6-5 with TRBJ1-1; unclear D gene. Germline-derived CDR1 and CDR2 are MNHEY and SVGAGI. Trimming stripped 7 bases from V and 10 bases from J, with 16 bases between. The CDR3 consists of 12 residues. The CDR3 DNA reads TGTGCCAGCATGGATTACCGGTGGAGAGCTTTCTTT. As protein: CASMDYRWRAFF.

The chain uses TRBV18 and TRBJ1-1, with 8 bases identical to TRBD1. The CDR3 covers 14 residues. Per the germline V gene, CDR1 is KGHSH and CDR2 is LQKENI. Trimming took 3 bases from V and 7 from J; bases not matched to a gene: 7. The CDR3 nucleotides read TGTGCCAGCTCACCCCCAGCAGGGGGCGGTGAAGCTTTCTTT. It is translated as CASSPPAGGGEAFF.

The V gene is TRBV21-1, the J gene TRBJ2-2; TRBD1 reflects the table's D call only, with no check against the DNA. TRBV21-1 is annotated as a pseudogene. This CDR3 is built from 15 residues. The CDR3 reads CASSNWDRRNGELFF. The DNA for the CDR3 is TGTGCCAGCAGCAATTGGGACAGGAGGAACGGGGAGCTGTTTTTT.

This chain uses TRBV7-9 with TRBJ2-4, with D maybe TRBD2 (5 bases). CDR1 SEHNR and CDR2 FQNEAQ come from the germline V gene (reference sequence). Trimming left V 5 bases short and J 6 bases short, with 11 bases between. The CDR3 covers 13 residues. In DNA form, the CDR3 reads TGTGCCAGCAGCAACCCGGCGGGAAACATTCAGTACTTC. Encoded protein: CASSNPAGNIQYF.

V usage is TRBV11-3 and J usage is TRBJ2-7; tentatively, D is TRBD2 (5 bases). Germline CDR1 SGHNT, CDR2 YENEEA. Trimming pared 5 bases from V and 7 bases from J, leaving 15 bases between. CDR3 length: 13 amino acids. The CDR3 spells CASSIAGGKEQYF. The CDR3 nucleotides are TGTGCCAGCAGCATCGCGGGTGGGAAGGAGCAGTACTTC.

The rearrangement uses TRBV18 and TRBJ2-7, with D possibly matching TRBD2 (6 bases). The germline CDR1 and CDR2 sequences are KGHSH and LQKENI. CDR3 size: 11 residues. V lost 4 bases, J lost 5 bases, and 6 bases lay in between. The CDR3 region is CASSRGDEQYF. The CDR3 DNA follows: TGTGCCAGCTCACGGGGGGACGAGCAGTACTTC.

This rearrangement joins TRBV19 to TRBJ2-3; 9 bases align to TRBD2. Trimming cost V 3 bases and J 4 bases; bases outside gene matches: 5. Germline assignment: CDR1 LNHDA and CDR2 SQIVND (reference sequence). The CDR3 extends over 15 amino acids. The CDR3 nucleotides read TGTGCCAGTAGTATTGGCGGGAGGGGCTCAGATACGCAGTATTTT. Residues: CASSIGGRGSDTQYF.

The V and J genes are TRBV12-3 or TRBV12-4 and TRBJ1-1; no clear D. The length of the CDR3 is 13 residues. The germline V and J ends were trimmed by 9 bases and 9 bases, with 20 bases remaining between them. CDR3: CASSGGGREQAFF. CDR3 nucleotide sequence: TGTGCCAGTTCTGGCGGAGGCAGAGAGCAAGCTTTCTTT.

V gene TRBV14 combines with J gene TRBJ2-3; the D gene is possibly TRBD1 (6 bases). V was pared by 0 bases and J by 4 bases, with 17 bases between. Germline assignment: CDR1 SGHDN and CDR2 FVKESK. There are 17 residues in the CDR3. CDR3 sequence reads: CASSQDSFIKGADTQYF. In nucleotides, the CDR3 is TGTGCCAGCAGCCAAGATAGTTTTATCAAGGGGGCAGATACGCAGTATTTT.

The chain has TRBV19 and TRBJ2-1, with 7 bases fitting TRBD2. From germline, CDR1 is LNHDA and CDR2 SQIVND (reference sequence). Germline trimming cut 5 bases from V and 3 bases from J; bases unmatched to any gene: 7. The CDR3 runs to 15 residues. The CDR3 is CASSLPGLIYNEQFF. CDR3 DNA: TGTGCCAGTAGTCTGCCGGGACTAATCTACAATGAGCAGTTCTTC.

V is TRBV21-1 and J is TRBJ1-1; whether TRBD1, the table's D call, matches the DNA was not checked. TRBV21-1 is a recognized pseudogene. The CDR3 contains 15 residues. CDR3 region: CASTRDRKTNTEAFF. The CDR3 DNA reads as TGTGCCAGCACACGGGACAGGAAGACGAACACTGAAGCTTTCTTT.

This clone came up a few times. This sequence joins TRBV5-5 and TRBJ1-1; a weak D match, TRBD1 (5 bases). This CDR3 is built from 14 residues. V lost 1 base and J lost 2, with 9 bases in between. CDR1 is SGHKS, CDR2 YYEKEE, per germline (reference sequence). The CDR3 DNA follows: TGTGCCAGCAGCTTGTCCGGGGGAAACACTGAAGCTTTCTTT. Amino acids: CASSLSGGNTEAFF.

The chain employs TRBV3-1 (or the pseudogene TRBV3-2) and TRBJ1-1, with 8 bases matching TRBD1. J gave up 1 base and V 1 base, and 8 bases lay outside the gene matches. CDR3 size: 17 residues. The germline V gene encodes CDR1 LGHDT and CDR2 YNNKEL (reference sequence). CDR3 in DNA: TGTGCCAGCAGCCAAGCGAGGACAGGGATCGCGAACACTGAAGCTTTCTTT. This sequence encodes CASSQARTGIANTEAFF.

CDR3 DNA: TGTGCCAGCAGCTTAGTGGGGGGTATCGGTGAGCAGTACTTC. Protein: CASSLVGGIGEQYF. The rearrangement uses TRBV7-9 and TRBJ2-7; D may be TRBD2 (6 bases). V was cut by 1 base and J by 7 bases, with 14 bases left in between. Germline V gene sequence: CDR1 SEHNR, CDR2 FQNEAQ (reference sequence). This CDR3 has 14 amino acids.

The rearrangement uses TRBV7-3 and TRBJ1-3; 7 bases map to TRBD1. This CDR3 contains 17 residues. The V and J ends lost 5 bases and 4 bases, in that order; junction bases with no gene match: 14. Germline CDR1 is SGHTA and CDR2 is FQGTGA. CDR3: CASSPRGTVTGGNTIYF. Written as DNA, the CDR3 is TGTGCCAGCAGCCCTCGGGGGACAGTAACTGGCGGAAACACCATATATTTT.

The chain links TRBV5-1 to TRBJ1-2; perhaps TRBD1 as D (6 bases). CDR1 is SGHRS, CDR2 YFSETQ, per germline. The V and J ends lost 4 bases and 4 bases respectively, with 26 bases between them. CDR3 length equals 18 residues. The CDR3, as DNA: TGCGCCAGCAGCCGGGCCCCGGGACAAACCGTAAAAGGCTATGGCTACACCTTC. Translation: CASSRAPGQTVKGYGYTF.

V is TRBV27 and J is TRBJ2-1; TRBD2 matches at 13 bases. The CDR3 extends over 15 amino acids. The germline CDR1 and CDR2 sequences are MNHEY and SMNVEV (reference sequence). J gave up 7 bases and V 5 bases, and 5 bases lay outside the gene matches. In DNA form, the CDR3 reads TGTGCCAGCAGTCAACTAGCGGGAGGGCCTAATGAGCAGTTCTTC. It encodes CASSQLAGGPNEQFF.

V and J are TRBV7-9 and TRBJ2-7, with 8 bases aligning to TRBD1. The CDR3 totals 12 residues. V was pared by 5 bases and J by 7 bases, with 4 bases of the junction left unmatched. Germline V gives CDR1 SEHNR, CDR2 FQNEAQ (reference sequence). CDR3 protein: CASSTYRGEQYF. CDR3 DNA: TGTGCCAGCAGCACCTACAGGGGGGAGCAGTACTTC.

The rearrangement joins TRBV2 to TRBJ2-5; 14 positions match TRBD2. The length of the CDR3 is 15 residues. Trimming removed 7 bases from V and 4 bases from J; junction bases left unmatched: 5. Germline V gives CDR1 SNHLY, CDR2 FYNNEI. The CDR3 protein is CASIGTSGSGETQYF. DNA for the CDR3: TGTGCCAGCATTGGGACTAGCGGGAGTGGAGAGACCCAGTACTTC.

Only one count was recorded for this clone. The chain is built from TRBV2 and TRBJ2-7; 10 nucleotides agree with TRBD2. The length of the CDR3 is 17 residues. Trimming took 10 bases from V and 2 from J; bases not matched to a gene: 17. Germline values: CDR1 SNHLY, CDR2 FYNNEI. CDR3 DNA: TGTGCCAACACCCCGGCCTTTAGCGGGAGGTCAGCCTACGAGCAGTACTTC. It specifies CANTPAFSGRSAYEQYF. The full variable domain, with the rest looked up from reference TRBV2 and TRBJ2-7, is EPEVTQTPSHQVTQMGQEVILRCVPISNHLYFYWYRQILGQKVEFLVSFYNNEISEKSEIFDDQFSVERPDGSNFTLKIRSTKLEDSAMYFCANTPAFSGRSAYEQYFGPGTRLTVT.

CDR3 sequence: CASSYGSSGANVLTF. For the CDR3, the DNA is TGTGCCAGCAGTTACGGGAGCTCTGGGGCCAACGTCCTGACTTTC. The rearrangement joins TRBV6-2 or TRBV6-3 to TRBJ2-6; D possibly corresponds to TRBD2 (5 bases). Trimming pared 2 bases from V and 0 bases from J, leaving 5 bases between. The CDR3 extends over 15 amino acids. CDR1 is MNHEY, CDR2 SVGEGT, per germline.

The chain links TRBV2 to TRBJ2-7, with TRBD1 matching over 9 bases. V lost 5 bases, J lost 3 bases, and 8 bases stayed unmatched. Looked up from germline, CDR1 is SNHLY and CDR2 is FYNNEI. The CDR3 runs 15 residues. The DNA of the CDR3 is TGTGCCAGCAGTAAACAGGGGGCGCGGATCTACGAGCAGTACTTC. Amino acid sequence: CASSKQGARIYEQYF.

The V and J genes are TRBV11-2 and TRBJ2-7; the match to TRBD1 covers 7 bases. Per the germline V gene, CDR1 is SGHAT and CDR2 is FQNNGV. J lost 7 bases, V lost 5 bases, and 11 bases had no gene match. There are 14 residues in the CDR3. The CDR3 loop reads CASSAKQGNREQYF. As DNA, the CDR3 is TGTGCCAGCAGCGCAAAACAGGGGAATCGGGAGCAGTACTTC.

The chain combines TRBV6-5 with TRBJ2-7, with D tentatively TRBD2 (5 bases). The CDR3 is made up of 16 amino acids. The V and J ends lost 2 bases and 0 bases respectively, with 14 bases between them. From germline, CDR1 is MNHEY and CDR2 SVGAGI. The CDR3 protein is CASSYRPSRSSYEQYF. The CDR3 DNA follows: TGTGCCAGCAGTTACAGGCCTAGCCGCAGCTCCTACGAGCAGTACTTC.

The chain carries TRBV20-1 and TRBJ1-2; D may be TRBD1 (6 bases). CDR1 is DFQATT and CDR2 is SNEGSKA in the germline V gene (reference sequence). There are 11 residues in the CDR3. The CDR3 DNA reads as TGCAGGGTCACAGGGAACTATGGCTACACCTTC. It specifies CRVTGNYGYTF.